This TCR beta chain was identified during a study of T-cell reconstitution after alpha-beta-depleted transplantation in children. This clonotype was picked up one time. Preparing the TCRbeta library involved the use of unique molecular identifiers. TCRdb reprocessed the PCR reads via MiXCR and lists one record per CDR3 protein. The table has a few hundred thousand distinct CDR3 sequences, roughly 18% seen once. Sequences were derived from PBMCs from the stem cell graft donor, sampled from the stem cell graft. The source of this sequence is a human donor who donated a stem cell graft to a child with acute lymphoblastic leukemia.

CDR3 sequence: CASSPYRGGNQPQHF. For the CDR3, the DNA is TGTGCCAGCTCACCGTACAGGGGCGGCAATCAGCCCCAGCATTTT. V and J are TRBV18 and TRBJ1-5, with 7 bases aligning to TRBD1. With 3 bases clipped from V and 2 bases from J, the junction kept 4 bases outside the gene matches. The CDR3 consists of 15 residues. Looked up from germline, CDR1 is KGHSH and CDR2 is LQKENI.